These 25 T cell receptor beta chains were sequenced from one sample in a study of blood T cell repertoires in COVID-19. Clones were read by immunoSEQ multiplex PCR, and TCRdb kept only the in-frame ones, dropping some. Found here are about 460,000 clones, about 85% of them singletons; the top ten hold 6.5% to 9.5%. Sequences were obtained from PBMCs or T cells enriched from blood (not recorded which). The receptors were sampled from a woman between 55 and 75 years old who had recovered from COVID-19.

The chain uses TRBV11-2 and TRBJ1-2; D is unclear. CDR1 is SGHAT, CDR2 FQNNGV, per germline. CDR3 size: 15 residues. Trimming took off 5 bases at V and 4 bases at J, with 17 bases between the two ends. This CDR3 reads CASSAMLIGSYGYTF. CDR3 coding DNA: TGTGCCAGCAGCGCGATGTTAATAGGGAGCTATGGCTACACCTTC.

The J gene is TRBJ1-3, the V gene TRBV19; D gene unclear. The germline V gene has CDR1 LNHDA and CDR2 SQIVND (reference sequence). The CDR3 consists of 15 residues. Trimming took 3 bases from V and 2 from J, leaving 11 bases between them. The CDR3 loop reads CASSISGGPGNTIYF. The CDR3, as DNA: TGTGCCAGTAGTATTAGCGGCGGTCCTGGAAACACCATATATTTT.

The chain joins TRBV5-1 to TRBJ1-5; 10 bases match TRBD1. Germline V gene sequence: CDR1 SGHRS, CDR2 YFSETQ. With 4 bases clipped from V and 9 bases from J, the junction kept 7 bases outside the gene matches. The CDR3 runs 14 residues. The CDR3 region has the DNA TGCGCCAGCAGCAATCGGACAGGGGGAGGGCCCCAGCATTTT. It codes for CASSNRTGGGPQHF.

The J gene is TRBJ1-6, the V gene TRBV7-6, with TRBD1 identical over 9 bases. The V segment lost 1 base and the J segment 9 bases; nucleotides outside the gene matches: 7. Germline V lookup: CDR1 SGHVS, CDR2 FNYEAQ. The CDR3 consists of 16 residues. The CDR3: CASSLETGTGISPLHF. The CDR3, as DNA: TGTGCCAGCAGCTTAGAGACCGGGACAGGGATTTCACCCCTCCACTTT.

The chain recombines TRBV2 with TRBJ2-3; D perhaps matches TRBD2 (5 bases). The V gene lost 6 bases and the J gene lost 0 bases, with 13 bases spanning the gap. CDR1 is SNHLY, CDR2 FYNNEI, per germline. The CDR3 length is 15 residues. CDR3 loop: CASRGSRTSTDTQYF. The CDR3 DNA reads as TGTGCCAGCAGGGGGAGCCGGACGAGCACAGATACGCAGTATTTT. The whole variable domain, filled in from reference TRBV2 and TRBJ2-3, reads EPEVTQTPSHQVTQMGQEVILRCVPISNHLYFYWYRQILGQKVEFLVSFYNNEISEKSEIFDDQFSVERPDGSNFTLKIRSTKLEDSAMYFCASRGSRTSTDTQYFGPGTRLTVL.

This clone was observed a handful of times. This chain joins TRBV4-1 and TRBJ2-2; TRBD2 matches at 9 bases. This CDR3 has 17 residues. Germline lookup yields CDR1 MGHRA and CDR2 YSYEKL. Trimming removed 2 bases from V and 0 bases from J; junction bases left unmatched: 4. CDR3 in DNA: TGCGCCAGCAGCCAAAAAGGCGGGGGGGCGAACACCGGGGAGCTGTTTTTT. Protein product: CASSQKGGGANTGELFF.

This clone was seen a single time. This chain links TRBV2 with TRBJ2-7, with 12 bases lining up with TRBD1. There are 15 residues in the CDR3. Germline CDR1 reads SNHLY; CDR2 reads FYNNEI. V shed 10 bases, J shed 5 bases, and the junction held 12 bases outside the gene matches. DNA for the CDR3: TGTGCCACTATCAGGGGACAGGGGGCGACGAACGAGCAGTACTTC. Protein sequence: CATIRGQGATNEQYF. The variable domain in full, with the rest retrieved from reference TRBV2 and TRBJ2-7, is EPEVTQTPSHQVTQMGQEVILRCVPISNHLYFYWYRQILGQKVEFLVSFYNNEISEKSEIFDDQFSVERPDGSNFTLKIRSTKLEDSAMYFCATIRGQGATNEQYFGPGTRLTVT.

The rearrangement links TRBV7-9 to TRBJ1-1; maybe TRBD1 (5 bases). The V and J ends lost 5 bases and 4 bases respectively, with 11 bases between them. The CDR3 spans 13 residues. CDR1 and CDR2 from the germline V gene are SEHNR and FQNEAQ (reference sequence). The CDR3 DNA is TGTGCCAGCAGCGTCGACGGGGGCACTGAAGCTTTCTTT. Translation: CASSVDGGTEAFF.

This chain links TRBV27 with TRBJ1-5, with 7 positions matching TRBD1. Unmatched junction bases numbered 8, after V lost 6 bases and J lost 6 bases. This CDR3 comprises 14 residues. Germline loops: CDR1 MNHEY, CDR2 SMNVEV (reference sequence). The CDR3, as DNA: TGTGCCAGCAGCCTCCGACAGGGCAGTCAGCCCCAGCATTTT. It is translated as CASSLRQGSQPQHF.

The CDR3: CASSEDGTGAYGYTF. CDR3 bases: TGCGCCAGCAGTGAGGACGGGACAGGGGCATATGGCTACACCTTC. The chain combines TRBV10-2 with TRBJ1-2, with 10 bases fitting TRBD1. The trim removed 2 bases at V and 5 bases at J, leaving 5 bases unmatched. The germline V gene encodes CDR1 WSHSY and CDR2 SAAADI. The CDR3 has 15 residues.

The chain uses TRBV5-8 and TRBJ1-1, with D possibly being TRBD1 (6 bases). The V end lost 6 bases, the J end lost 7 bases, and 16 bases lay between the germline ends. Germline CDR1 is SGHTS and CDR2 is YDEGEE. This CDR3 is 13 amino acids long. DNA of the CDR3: TGTGCCAGCACCCTGGGGCTCAGGGGTGAAGCTTTCTTT. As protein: CASTLGLRGEAFF.

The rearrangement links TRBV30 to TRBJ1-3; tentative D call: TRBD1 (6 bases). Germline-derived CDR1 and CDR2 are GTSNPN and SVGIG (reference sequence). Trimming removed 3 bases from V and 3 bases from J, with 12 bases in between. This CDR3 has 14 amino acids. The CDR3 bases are TGTGCCTGGAGCTCGGGGACAATTGGAAACACCATATATTTT. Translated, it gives CAWSSGTIGNTIYF.

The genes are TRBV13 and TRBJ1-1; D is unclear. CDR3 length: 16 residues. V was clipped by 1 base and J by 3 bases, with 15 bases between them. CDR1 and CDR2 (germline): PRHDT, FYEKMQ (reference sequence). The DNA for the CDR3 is TGTGCCAGCAGCTTAGAGACTATAGGATCCTACACTGAAGCTTTCTTT. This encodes CASSLETIGSYTEAFF. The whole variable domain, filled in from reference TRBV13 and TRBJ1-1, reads AAGVIQSPRHLIKEKRETATLKCYPIPRHDTVYWYQQGPGQDPQFLISFYEKMQSDKGSIPDRFSAQQFSDYHSELNMSSLELGDSALYFCASSLETIGSYTEAFFGQGTRLTVV.

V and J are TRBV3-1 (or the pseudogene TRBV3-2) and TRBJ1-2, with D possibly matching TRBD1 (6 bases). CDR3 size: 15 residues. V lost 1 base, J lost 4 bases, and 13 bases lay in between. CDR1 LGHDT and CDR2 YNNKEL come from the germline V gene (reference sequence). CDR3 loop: CASSQGAVGGYGYTF. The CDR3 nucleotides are TGTGCCAGCAGCCAAGGAGCGGTAGGGGGCTATGGCTACACCTTC.

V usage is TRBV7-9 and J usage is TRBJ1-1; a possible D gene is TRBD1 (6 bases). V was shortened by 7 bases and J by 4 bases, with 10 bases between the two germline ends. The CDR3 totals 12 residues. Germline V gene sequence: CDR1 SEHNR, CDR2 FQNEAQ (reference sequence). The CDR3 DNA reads TGTGCCAGCATAGGGGGTTTCACTGAAGCTTTCTTT. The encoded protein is CASIGGFTEAFF.

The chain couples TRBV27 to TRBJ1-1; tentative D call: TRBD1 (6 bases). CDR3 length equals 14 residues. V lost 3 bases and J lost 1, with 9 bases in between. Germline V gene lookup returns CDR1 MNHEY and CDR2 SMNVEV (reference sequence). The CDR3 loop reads CASSFPGQNTEAFF. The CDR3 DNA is TGTGCCAGCAGTTTCCCGGGACAGAACACTGAAGCTTTCTTT.

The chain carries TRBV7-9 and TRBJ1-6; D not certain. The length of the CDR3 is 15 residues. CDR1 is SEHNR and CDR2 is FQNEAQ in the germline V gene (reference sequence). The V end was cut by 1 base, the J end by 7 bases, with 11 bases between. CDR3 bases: TGTGCCAGCAGCTTAGGTGCAGTCCCAAATTCACCCCTCCACTTT. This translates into CASSLGAVPNSPLHF.

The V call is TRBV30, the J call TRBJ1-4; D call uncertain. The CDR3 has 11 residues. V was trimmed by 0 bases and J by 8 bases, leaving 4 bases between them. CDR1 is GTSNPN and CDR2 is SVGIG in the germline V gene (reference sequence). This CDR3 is CAWSVAEKLFF. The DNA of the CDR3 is TGTGCCTGGAGTGTAGCGGAAAAACTGTTTTTT.

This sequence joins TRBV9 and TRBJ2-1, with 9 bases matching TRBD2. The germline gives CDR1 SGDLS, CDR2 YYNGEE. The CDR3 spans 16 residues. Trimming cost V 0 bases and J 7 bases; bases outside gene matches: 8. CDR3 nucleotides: TGTGCCAGCAGCGTAGCCGGCGGGGGGGCGGGAAATGAGCAGTTCTTC. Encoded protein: CASSVAGGGAGNEQFF.

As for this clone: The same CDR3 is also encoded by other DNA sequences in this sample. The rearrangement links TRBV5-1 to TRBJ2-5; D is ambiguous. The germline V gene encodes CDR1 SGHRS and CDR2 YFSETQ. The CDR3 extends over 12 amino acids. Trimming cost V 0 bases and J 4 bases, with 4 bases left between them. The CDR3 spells CASSLDRETQYF. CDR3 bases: TGCGCCAGCAGCTTGGACAGAGAGACCCAGTACTTC.

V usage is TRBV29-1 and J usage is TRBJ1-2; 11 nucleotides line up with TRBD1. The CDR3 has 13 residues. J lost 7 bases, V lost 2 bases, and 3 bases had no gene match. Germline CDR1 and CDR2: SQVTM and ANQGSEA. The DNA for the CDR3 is TGCAGCGTTGAACCCGGACAGGGGGCTGGCTACACCTTC. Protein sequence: CSVEPGQGAGYTF. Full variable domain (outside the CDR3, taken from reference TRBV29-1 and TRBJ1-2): SAVISQKPSRDICQRGTSLTIQCQVDSQVTMMFWYRQQPGQSLTLIATANQGSEATYESGFVIDKFPISRPNLTFSTLTVSNMSPEDSSIYLCSVEPGQGAGYTFGSGTRLTVV.

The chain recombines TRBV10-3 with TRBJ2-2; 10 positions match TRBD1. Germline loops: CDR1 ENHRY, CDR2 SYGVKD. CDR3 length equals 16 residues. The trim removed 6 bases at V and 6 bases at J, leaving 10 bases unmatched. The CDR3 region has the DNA TGTGCCATCAGCCCTCGGGGGGACAGGGGTTCCGGGGAGCTGTTTTTT. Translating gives CAISPRGDRGSGELFF.

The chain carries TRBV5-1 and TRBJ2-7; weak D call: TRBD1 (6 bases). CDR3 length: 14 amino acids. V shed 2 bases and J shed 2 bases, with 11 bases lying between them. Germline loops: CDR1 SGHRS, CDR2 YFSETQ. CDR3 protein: CASSLRDNTYEQYF. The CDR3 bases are TGCGCCAGCAGCTTACGGGACAACACCTACGAGCAGTACTTC.

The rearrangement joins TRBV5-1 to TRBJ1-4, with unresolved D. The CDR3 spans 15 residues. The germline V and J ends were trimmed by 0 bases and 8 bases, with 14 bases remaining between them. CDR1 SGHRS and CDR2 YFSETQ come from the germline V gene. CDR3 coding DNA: TGCGCCAGCAGCTTGGGGGCAGGAGGGATGGAAAAACTGTTTTTT. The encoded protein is CASSLGAGGMEKLFF.

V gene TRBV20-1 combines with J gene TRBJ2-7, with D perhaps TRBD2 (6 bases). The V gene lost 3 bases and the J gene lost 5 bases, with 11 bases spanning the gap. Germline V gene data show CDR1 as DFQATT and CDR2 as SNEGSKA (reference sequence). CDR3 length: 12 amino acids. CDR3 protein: CSASSGVNEQYF. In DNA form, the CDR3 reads TGCAGTGCTAGTTCGGGGGTTAACGAGCAGTACTTC.